The clone carrying this TCR beta chain was detected ten times or more. Every cDNA TCR molecule received its own unique molecular identifier. TCRdb reprocessed the 5' RACE reads via MiXCR and lists one record per CDR3 protein. The table shows some 54,000 distinct CDR3 sequences, with more than 6.5% occurring only once. Germline CDR1 and CDR2: SGHRS and YFSETQ. The CDR3 consists of 13 residues. Trimming stripped 5 bases from V and 6 bases from J, with 11 bases between. This sample was taken from a study of spatial heterogeneity in lung cancer. Across the whole study: Alpha-chain detections were consistently fewer than beta-chain detections among the sequences. Mean representation of each unique TCR and UMI combination in the raw reads exceeded 9.5 occurrences.

Time point defined: blood at routine non-recurrence follow-up after resection. Unsorted samples of tumor, nontumor lung or frozen PBMC had their whole RNA sequenced. This receptor was obtained from a female donor with early-stage non-small cell lung cancer. The chain recombines TRBV5-1 with TRBJ1-4; D is undetermined. The sequencing here drew on PBMCs, taken at follow-up. The CDR3 bases are TGCGCCAGCAGTTGGGGAAGGGATGAAAAACTGTTTTTT. Encoded protein: CASSWGRDEKLFF.